These 20 T cell receptor beta chains were all obtained from the same sample, sequenced in a study of blood T cell repertoires in COVID-19. Data came from immunoSEQ multiplex PCR; TCRdb stores just in-frame clones and leaves some out. This sample yields 150,000 or so clones, of which 88% are seen a single time; around 24% belongs to the top ten. What was sequenced was peripheral blood. These receptors were collected from a man aged 60 to 75 with acute or convalescent COVID-19.

CDR3 DNA sequence: TGTGCTAGTGGTTCCCGGGACAGGGGGTCGGCTCAGCCCCAGCATTTT. Protein product: CASGSRDRGSAQPQHF. The chain carries TRBV12-5 and TRBJ1-5; 11 bases align to TRBD1. This CDR3 spans 16 amino acids. Germline CDR1 is LGHNT and CDR2 is FRNRAP. Losses at the gene ends were 4 bases for V and 6 bases for J; bases not matched to a gene: 8.

The chain has TRBV7-3 and TRBJ2-3, with 9 bases identical to TRBD2. Germline CDR1 and CDR2: SGHTA and FQGTGA. V shed 2 bases, J shed 4 bases, and the junction held 7 bases outside the gene matches. The CDR3 is 16 amino acids. The CDR3 loop reads CASSLGSSGGSDTQYF. The CDR3 DNA reads as TGTGCCAGCAGCTTAGGTTCCAGCGGGGGGTCAGATACGCAGTATTTT.

V is TRBV5-5 and J is TRBJ1-6, with a possible D match to TRBD1 (6 bases). The V gene's germline CDR1 is SGHKS and CDR2 YYEKEE (reference sequence). Trimming cost V 4 bases and J 5 bases, with 13 bases left between them. The length of the CDR3 is 15 residues. CDR3 coding DNA: TGTGCCAGCAGCCATGTTACAGGGAATAATTCACCCCTCCACTTT. Encoded protein: CASSHVTGNNSPLHF.

The rearrangement uses TRBV5-6 and TRBJ2-7; tentatively, D is TRBD2 (6 bases). This CDR3 is built from 15 residues. V dropped 4 bases and J dropped 5 bases, with 19 bases sitting between them. Germline CDR1 is SGHDT and CDR2 is YYEEEE. The chain's CDR3 is CASSPGRWGGNEQYF. The CDR3 DNA sequence: TGTGCCAGCAGCCCCGGTCGGTGGGGCGGGAACGAGCAGTACTTC.

The V call is TRBV24-1, the J call TRBJ1-1, with D possibly matching TRBD1 (5 bases). Germline V gives CDR1 KGHDR, CDR2 SFDVKD. The V end lost 5 bases, the J end lost 0 bases, and 9 bases lay between the germline ends. The CDR3 loop spans 14 amino acids. The CDR3 bases are TGTGCCACCAGTGCGGGGGGGGTGAACACTGAAGCTTTCTTT. Its protein is CATSAGGVNTEAFF.

This chain uses TRBV9 with TRBJ2-5; 7 nucleotides match TRBD1. Germline loops: CDR1 SGDLS, CDR2 YYNGEE. Germline trimming cut 4 bases from V and 5 bases from J; bases unmatched to any gene: 5. There are 13 residues in the CDR3. CDR3 coding DNA: TGTGCCAGCAGCCGACAGGGTGGTGAGACCCAGTACTTC. This sequence encodes CASSRQGGETQYF.

The genes are TRBV27 and TRBJ2-1; 12 bases fit TRBD2. CDR1 and CDR2 from the germline V gene are MNHEY and SMNVEV (reference sequence). V was clipped by 5 bases and J by 4 bases; unmatched bases: 6. The CDR3 contains 16 residues. The CDR3 here is CASSLLTSGGYNEQFF. The DNA for the CDR3 is TGTGCCAGCAGTCTCCTGACTAGCGGGGGTTACAATGAGCAGTTCTTC.

This sequence joins TRBV9 and TRBJ2-2; D is unclear. Per the germline V gene, CDR1 is SGDLS and CDR2 is YYNGEE. This CDR3 contains 15 residues. Trimming took 4 bases from V and 7 from J, leaving 17 bases between them. CDR3 nucleotide sequence: TGTGCCAGCAGCTTCTTTTTGGAAGGCGGCGGGGAGCTGTTTTTT. Encoded protein: CASSFFLEGGGELFF.

The chain carries TRBV7-2 and TRBJ1-2, with a weak D call TRBD1 (5 bases). The CDR3 is made up of 14 amino acids. Trimming left V 5 bases short and J 4 bases short, with 14 bases between. Germline V gives CDR1 SGHTA, CDR2 FQGNSA. Here the CDR3 reads CASSAGGDSYGYTF. Written as DNA, the CDR3 is TGTGCCAGCAGCGCGGGAGGGGATAGCTATGGCTACACCTTC.

V and J are TRBV7-8 and TRBJ2-7, with 8 positions matching TRBD2. This CDR3 spans 14 amino acids. CDR1 and CDR2 from the germline V gene are SGHVS and FQNEAQ. V was clipped by 5 bases and J by 0 bases; unmatched bases: 3. Written as DNA, the CDR3 is TGTGCCAGCAGCCTCACTAGCGGCTCCTACGAGCAGTACTTC. Amino acid sequence: CASSLTSGSYEQYF.

As for this clone: The identical CDR3 is also encoded by other nucleotide sequences in the sample. J is TRBJ2-7 and V is TRBV10-3, with D unresolved. The CDR3 is 12 amino acids. Between the trimmed V and J ends, which lost 3 bases and 0 bases, there was a span of 3 bases. Germline V gene data show CDR1 as ENHRY and CDR2 as SYGVKD. CDR3 sequence: CAISDSSYEQYV. The CDR3 DNA reads as TGTGCCATCAGTGATAGCTCCTACGAGCAGTACGTC.

The chain joins TRBV27 to TRBJ2-7; 7 bases align to TRBD1. Germline CDR1 is MNHEY and CDR2 is SMNVEV (reference sequence). The CDR3 consists of 14 residues. Trimming removed 0 bases from V and 3 bases from J; junction bases left unmatched: 2. CDR3 DNA sequence: TGTGCCAGCAGTTTATCCGGACAGGTCTACGAGCAGTACTTC. Residues: CASSLSGQVYEQYF.

This chain connects TRBV3-1 (or the pseudogene TRBV3-2) to TRBJ2-2; 7 nucleotides match TRBD2. The CDR3 is 16 amino acids. V lost 2 bases, J lost 0 bases, and 3 bases stayed unmatched. The germline gives CDR1 LGHDT, CDR2 YNNKEL (reference sequence). This CDR3 is CASSQQRGTNTGELFF. The CDR3 DNA is TGTGCCAGCAGCCAACAGCGGGGTACGAACACCGGGGAGCTGTTTTTT.

V usage is TRBV9 and J usage is TRBJ1-2; D is perhaps TRBD1 (5 bases). The CDR3 is 14 amino acids. Germline loops: CDR1 SGDLS, CDR2 YYNGEE. With 0 bases removed from V and 3 bases from J, the gap between germline ends came to 9 bases. The CDR3 sequence is CASSVEGRDYGYTF. CDR3 in DNA: TGTGCCAGCAGCGTAGAGGGGAGGGACTATGGCTACACCTTC.

The rearrangement joins TRBV10-3 to TRBJ1-3, with 9 bases identical to TRBD1. V shed 9 bases, J shed 1 base, and the junction held 4 bases outside the gene matches. The CDR3 totals 14 residues. Germline V gene lookup returns CDR1 ENHRY and CDR2 SYGVKD. CDR3 region: CAIKQGASGNTIYF. CDR3 bases: TGTGCCATAAAACAGGGGGCTTCTGGAAACACCATATATTTT.

This chain joins TRBV12-5 and TRBJ1-1, with 9 bases fitting TRBD1. In germline, CDR1 is LGHNT, CDR2 FRNRAP. Trimming cost V 0 bases and J 0 bases; bases outside gene matches: 5. The CDR3 is made up of 17 amino acids. The CDR3 protein is CASGLVLGQGLNTEAFF. The CDR3 nucleotides read TGTGCTAGTGGTTTGGTACTGGGACAGGGCTTGAACACTGAAGCTTTCTTT.

This chain uses TRBV10-1 with TRBJ2-2; 7 bases are shared with TRBD1. The germline gives CDR1 WNHNN, CDR2 SYGVQD (reference sequence). There are 13 residues in the CDR3. Unmatched junction bases numbered 5, after V lost 6 bases and J lost 7 bases. The CDR3 protein is CASSAGGRGELFF. The CDR3 DNA sequence: TGCGCCAGCAGCGCAGGGGGACGCGGGGAGCTGTTTTTT.

The chain uses TRBV3-1 (or the pseudogene TRBV3-2) and TRBJ2-7; D ambiguous. The CDR3 length is 14 residues. V was pared by 4 bases and J by 3 bases, with 13 bases between. Germline V CDR1 and CDR2: LGHDT, YNNKEL (reference sequence). Written as DNA, the CDR3 is TGTGCCAGCAGCCTTTTATGGGCCATCTACGAGCAGTACTTC. As protein: CASSLLWAIYEQYF.

In DNA form, the CDR3 reads TGTGCCACCAGTGATTTGGGGGCTAGCACAGATACGCAGTATTTT. Translating gives CATSDLGASTDTQYF. The chain uses TRBV24-1 and TRBJ2-3; the D gene is possibly TRBD1 (5 bases). The CDR3 sequence is 15 residues long. Germline V gene data show CDR1 as KGHDR and CDR2 as SFDVKD. V lost 0 bases, J lost 0 bases, and 6 bases lay in between.

The chain recombines TRBV30 with TRBJ1-5, with a weak D call TRBD1 (6 bases). The V end was cut by 1 base, the J end by 3 bases, with 7 bases between. The CDR3 totals 13 residues. CDR1 and CDR2 (germline): GTSNPN, SVGIG (reference sequence). As DNA, the CDR3 is TGTGCCTGGAGTGGGACAGTCAATCAGCCCCAGCATTTT. It yields the protein CAWSGTVNQPQHF.